This entry features one TCR beta chain sequence. These data come from a study of blood T cell repertoires in COVID-19. On the study more broadly: Both acute and convalescent COVID-19 samples were obtained from the United States, Italy and Spain. PBMCs, B-cell-depleted T cells, or T cells provided the cDNA or gDNA that made up the material.

As handled by the study authors: Cell counts per sample came from amplifying reference gene primers. TCRdb's copy holds only in-frame clones and misses some; the assay was immunoSEQ multiplex PCR. Clonal size and the V and J genes are those of that table, whereas D and trimming came from the DNA. Of about 95,000 clones in the sample, approximately 84% were seen once. V was pared by 3 bases and J by 3 bases, with 3 bases of the junction left unmatched. There are 15 residues in the CDR3. The sequence was collected from an elderly man with active or convalescent COVID-19. V gene TRBV5-3 combines with J gene TRBJ2-3, with 11 bases lining up with TRBD1. TRBV5-3 is identified as an open reading frame with a role that is uncertain. The sample consisted of peripheral blood. The CDR3, as DNA: TGTGCCAGAAGCTCCGGGACAGGGGGGACAGATACGCAGTATTTT. Amino acids: CARSSGTGGTDTQYF.